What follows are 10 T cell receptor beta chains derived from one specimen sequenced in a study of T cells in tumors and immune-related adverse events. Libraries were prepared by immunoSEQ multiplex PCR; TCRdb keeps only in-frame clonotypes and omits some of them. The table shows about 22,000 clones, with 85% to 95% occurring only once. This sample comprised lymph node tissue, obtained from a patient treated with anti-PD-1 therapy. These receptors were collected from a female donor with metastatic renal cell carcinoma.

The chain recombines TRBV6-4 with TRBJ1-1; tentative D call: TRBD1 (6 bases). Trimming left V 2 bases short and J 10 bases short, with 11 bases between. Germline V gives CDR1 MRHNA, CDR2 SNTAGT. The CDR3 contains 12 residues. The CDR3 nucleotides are TGTGCCAGCAGTGACCTCAGGGGACGAGCTTTCTTT. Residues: CASSDLRGRAFF.

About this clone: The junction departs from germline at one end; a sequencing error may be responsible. CDR3: CASSLVSGAYNEQFF. The CDR3 DNA sequence: TGTGCTAGCAGCCTTGTGAGCGGGGCCTACAATGAGCAGTTCTTC. The gene calls are TRBV7-7 and TRBJ2-1, with 7 bases aligning to TRBD2. This CDR3 comprises 15 residues. In germline, CDR1 is SSHAT, CDR2 FNYEAQ (reference sequence).

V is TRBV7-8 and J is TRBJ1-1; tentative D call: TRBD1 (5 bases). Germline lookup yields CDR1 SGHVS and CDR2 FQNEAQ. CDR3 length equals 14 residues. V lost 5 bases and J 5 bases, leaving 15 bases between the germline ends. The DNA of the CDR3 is TGTGCCAGCAGCCTCTCCTTGGGGGAGACTGAAGCTTTCTTT. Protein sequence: CASSLSLGETEAFF.

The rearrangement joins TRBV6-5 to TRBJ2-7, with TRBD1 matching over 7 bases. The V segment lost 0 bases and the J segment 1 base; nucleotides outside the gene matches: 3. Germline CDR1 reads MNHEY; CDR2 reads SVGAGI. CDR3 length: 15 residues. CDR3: CASSYSGDRSYEQYF. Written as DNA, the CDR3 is TGTGCCAGCAGTTACTCGGGGGACAGATCCTACGAGCAGTACTTC.

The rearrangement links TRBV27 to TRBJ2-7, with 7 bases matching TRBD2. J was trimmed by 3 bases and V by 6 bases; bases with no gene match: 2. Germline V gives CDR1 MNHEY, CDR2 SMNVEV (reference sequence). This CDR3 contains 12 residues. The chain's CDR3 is CASRGGVYEQYF. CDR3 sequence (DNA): TGTGCCAGCAGGGGAGGGGTCTACGAGCAGTACTTC.

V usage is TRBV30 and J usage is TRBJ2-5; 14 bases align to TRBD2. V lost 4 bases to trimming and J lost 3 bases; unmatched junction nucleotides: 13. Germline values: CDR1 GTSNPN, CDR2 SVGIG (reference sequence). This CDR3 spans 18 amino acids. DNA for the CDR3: TGTGCCTGGAATGGACTAGCGGGAGGAGGGCCGCAGGAAGAGACCCAGTACTTC. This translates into CAWNGLAGGGPQEETQYF.

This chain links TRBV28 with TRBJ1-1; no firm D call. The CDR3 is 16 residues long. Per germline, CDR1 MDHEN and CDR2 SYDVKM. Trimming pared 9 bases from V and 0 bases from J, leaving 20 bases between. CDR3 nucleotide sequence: TGTGCCAGTGACGGCAGAGTACAATCCTTGAACACTGAAGCTTTCTTT. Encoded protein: CASDGRVQSLNTEAFF.

The CDR3 spells CASSITHGGYTF. The DNA of the CDR3 is TGTGCCAGTAGTATCACCCATGGCGGCTACACCTTC. V gene TRBV19 combines with J gene TRBJ1-2; no clear D gene. Germline-derived CDR1 and CDR2 are LNHDA and SQIVND (reference sequence). The germline V and J ends were trimmed by 3 bases and 8 bases, with 10 bases remaining between them. The CDR3 sequence is 12 residues long.

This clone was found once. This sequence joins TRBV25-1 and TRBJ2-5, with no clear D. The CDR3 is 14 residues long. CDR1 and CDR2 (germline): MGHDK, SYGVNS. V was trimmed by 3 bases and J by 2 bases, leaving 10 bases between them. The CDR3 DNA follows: TGTGCCAGCAGTGACAGGTTGGGACAAGAGACCCAGTACTTC. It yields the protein CASSDRLGQETQYF.

In nucleotides, the CDR3 is TGTGCCAGCAGCGAAGGGATCCTCTCTGGCTACACCTTC. Its translation is CASSEGILSGYTF. The V gene is TRBV9, the J gene TRBJ1-2; no reliable D call. This CDR3 comprises 13 residues. Deletions cut 3 bases from V and 7 bases from J, with 13 bases between. From germline, CDR1 is SGDLS and CDR2 YYNGEE.